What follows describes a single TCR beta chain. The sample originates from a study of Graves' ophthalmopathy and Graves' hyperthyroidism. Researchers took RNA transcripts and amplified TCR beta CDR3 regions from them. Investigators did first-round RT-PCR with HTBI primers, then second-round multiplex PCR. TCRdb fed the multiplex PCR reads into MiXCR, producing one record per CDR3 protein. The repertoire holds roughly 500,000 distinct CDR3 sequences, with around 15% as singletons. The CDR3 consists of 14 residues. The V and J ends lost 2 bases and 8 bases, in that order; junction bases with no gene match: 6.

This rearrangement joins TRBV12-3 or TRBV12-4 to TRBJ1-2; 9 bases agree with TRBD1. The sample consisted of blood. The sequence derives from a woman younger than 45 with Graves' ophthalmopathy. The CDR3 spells CASSLLGQGGGYTF. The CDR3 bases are TGTGCCAGCAGTTTACTGGGACAGGGCGGAGGCTACACCTTC.